Here is one T cell receptor beta chain with its context. What it recognizes is unknown. V shed 2 bases and J shed 6 bases, with 10 bases lying between them. CDR3 length: 13 amino acids. Germline V gene lookup returns CDR1 SEHNR and CDR2 FQNEAQ (reference sequence). This sample was taken from a study of T cell repertoires in cytomegalovirus infection. General study results and limits: The ex vivo response was dominated by HLA-C-restricted CMV-specific TCR beta clonotypes.

MiXCR, applied by TCRdb to the reads, yields one record per CDR3 protein. The sample holds about 360,000 distinct CDR3 sequences, around 18% seen once. Sequences were obtained from PBMCs. The rearrangement uses TRBV7-9 and TRBJ1-2; D is unresolved. This clonotype originated in a human donor in good health (CMV status not recorded). Some clones in this sample may be carry-over from other donors' samples. The CDR3 DNA reads as TGTGCCAGCAGCTTACGCCCGGCCGATGGCTACACCTTC. The encoded protein is CASSLRPADGYTF.